This T cell receptor (beta chain) stems from a study of T cell responses to AZD1222 COVID-19 vaccine. Clones were sequenced by immunoSEQ multiplex PCR, and TCRdb holds only the in-frame ones, with some missing. The sample has about 150,000 clones; about 90% are singletons. Study-level findings and limits: CD4 TCRs covered the whole spike, strongest at regions 160-218 and 743-854. Just a handful of AZD1222 recipients were seropositive at baseline. Compared with day 0, the breadth and depth of the Spike-specific TCR repertoire rose significantly after two doses of AZD1222.

As regards this clone: Its antigen is as yet unknown.

Pooling of second doses given at about 4 or about 12 weeks was done. Germline assignment: CDR1 SGHDN and CDR2 FVKESK. V was trimmed by 1 base and J by 4 bases, leaving 4 bases between them. CDR3 length equals 12 residues. The sequenced sample was peripheral blood, obtained 28 days after the second AZD1222 dose. The sequence came from an adult who received the AZD1222 COVID-19 vaccine. The chain joins TRBV14 to TRBJ2-5, with D uncertain. DNA of the CDR3: TGTGCCAGCAGCCAAGTTGGAGAGACCCAGTACTTC. Translation: CASSQVGETQYF. Drawing the rest from reference TRBV14 and TRBJ2-5, the complete variable domain is EAGVTQFPSHSVIEKGQTVTLRCDPISGHDNLYWYRRVMGKEIKFLLHFVKESKQDESGMPNNRFLAERTGGTYSTLKVQPAELEDSGVYFCASSQVGETQYFGPGTRLLVL.